The 23 T cell receptor beta chains presented below share a single source sample, sequenced in a study of read filtering for tumor transcriptome and immune sequencing. From approximately 400 ng of RNA, a library with molecular barcoded alpha/delta and beta/gamma adaptors was made. TCRdb ran MiXCR on the reads and lists one entry per CDR3 protein. Of roughly 82,000 distinct CDR3 sequences in the sample, 9% to 15% were seen once. The sample taken for sequencing was a population of CD138-negative cells sorted from bone marrow. The receptors stem from a donor over 35 with multiple myeloma.

This clonotype was seen repeatedly, ten times or more. The chain is built from TRBV12-3 or TRBV12-4 and TRBJ2-2; 9 positions match TRBD1. Trimming removed 6 bases from V and 6 bases from J; junction bases left unmatched: 8. This CDR3 region has 15 residues. CDR3 protein: CASRPRTGDAGELFF. DNA of the CDR3: TGTGCCAGCAGACCTAGGACAGGGGACGCCGGGGAGCTGTTTTTT.

This clonotype has ten or more counts. The V gene is TRBV5-6, the J gene TRBJ2-7; 8 bases are shared with TRBD2. This CDR3 spans 17 amino acids. Germline trimming cut 1 base from V and 2 bases from J; bases unmatched to any gene: 11. Germline V gene lookup returns CDR1 SGHDT and CDR2 YYEEEE. The CDR3 loop reads CASSLSSRGRRTYEQYF. The CDR3 DNA sequence: TGTGCCAGCAGCTTGTCTAGCCGCGGGAGGAGAACCTACGAGCAGTACTTC.

This clonotype was counted at least ten times. This chain links TRBV10-2 with TRBJ2-5, with TRBD1 identical over 11 bases. The germline gives CDR1 WSHSY, CDR2 SAAADI. CDR3 size: 16 residues. J was trimmed by 3 bases and V by 6 bases; bases with no gene match: 9. CDR3 in DNA: TGCGCCAGCAGCGGGGGTCCGGGACAGGGGGAAGAGACCCAGTACTTC. Translating gives CASSGGPGQGEETQYF.

This clonotype was seen a few times. The chain is built from TRBV7-2 and TRBJ2-5; possible D gene TRBD1, 5 bases. V was cut by 7 bases and J by 5 bases, with 20 bases left in between. Germline-derived CDR1 and CDR2 are SGHTA and FQGNSA. The CDR3 is 15 amino acids. The CDR3 spells CASTPPGSGWETQYF. CDR3 nucleotides: TGTGCCAGCACCCCTCCCGGGTCAGGGTGGGAGACCCAGTACTTC.

This clonotype was seen ten or more times. This chain uses TRBV5-1 with TRBJ1-4; the D is unclear. Germline V gene lookup returns CDR1 SGHRS and CDR2 YFSETQ. The CDR3 spans 13 residues. V lost 0 bases, J lost 8 bases, and 8 bases lay in between. CDR3 bases: TGCGCCAGCAGCTTGGGGGTGCGAGAAAAACTGTTTTTT. Translating gives CASSLGVREKLFF.

This clonotype was seen a few times. This sequence may be a read error, since a much larger clone differs from it by one base. As DNA, the CDR3 is TGTGCCAGCAGCTCAGCCGGGACAGGGTCTAGCAATCAGCCCCAGCATTTT. Residues: CASSSAGTGSSNQPQHF. The V call is TRBV7-9, the J call TRBJ1-5; the match to TRBD1 covers 9 bases. This CDR3 spans 17 amino acids. Germline V gene data show CDR1 as SEHNR and CDR2 as FQNEAQ (reference sequence). The J segment lost 0 bases and the V segment lost 4 bases, leaving 7 bases of the junction unmatched. The complete variable domain, with remaining parts taken from reference TRBV7-9 and TRBJ1-5, reads DTGVSQNPRHKITKRGQNVTFRCDPISEHNRLYWYRQTLGQGPEFLTYFQNEAQLEKSRLLSDRFSAERPKGSFSTLEIQRTEQGDSAMYLCASSSAGTGSSNQPQHFGDGTRLSIL.

Worth noting for this clonotype: Since a far larger clone is one base different, this is likely a read error. The V call is TRBV20-1, the J call TRBJ2-1, with D possibly matching TRBD2 (6 bases). This CDR3 spans 12 amino acids. V lost 2 bases to trimming and J lost 10 bases, with 12 bases between them. The germline CDR1 and CDR2 sequences are DFQATT and SNEGSKA (reference sequence). The CDR3 coding sequence is TGCAGTGCTAGACTTAGCGGCTACGAGCAGTTCTTC. Translation: CSARLSGYEQFF.

This clonotype has ten or more counts. The chain couples TRBV29-1 to TRBJ2-2; tentatively, D is TRBD1 (6 bases). V was shortened by 8 bases and J by 4 bases, with 20 bases between the two germline ends. The CDR3 has 15 residues. Germline V CDR1 and CDR2: SQVTM, ANQGSEA. CDR3 DNA sequence: TGCAGCCTCTACGCGAGGACAGCTGGCACCGGGGAGCTGTTTTTT. Amino acids: CSLYARTAGTGELFF.

At least ten counts were recorded for this clonotype. The chain is built from TRBV5-1 and TRBJ1-1; D is uncertain. V lost 0 bases and J 0 bases, leaving 9 bases between the germline ends. The CDR3 has 15 amino acids. Germline loops: CDR1 SGHRS, CDR2 YFSETQ. CDR3 protein: CASSLGTRLNTEAFF. The CDR3 DNA is TGCGCCAGCAGCTTGGGGACCAGATTGAACACTGAAGCTTTCTTT.

This clonotype was observed at least ten times. The chain has TRBV29-1 and TRBJ2-7; D could derive from TRBD1 or TRBD2 (5 bases each). The CDR3 runs 12 residues. Germline V CDR1 and CDR2: SQVTM, ANQGSEA. V was cut by 5 bases and J by 1 base, with 9 bases left in between. The CDR3 DNA reads TGCAGCGTTAGTTGGGGGTCCTACGAGCAGTACTTC. Translated, it gives CSVSWGSYEQYF.

This clonotype has a count of ten or more. The chain couples TRBV9 to TRBJ2-7; 10 nucleotides line up with TRBD2. The CDR3 runs 15 residues. The J segment lost 6 bases and the V segment lost 4 bases, leaving 10 bases of the junction unmatched. Germline values: CDR1 SGDLS, CDR2 YYNGEE. The CDR3 region has the DNA TGTGCCAGCAGCCCTCGGTTGGTAGCGGGAGGCGAGCAGTACTTC. It yields the protein CASSPRLVAGGEQYF.

The chain couples TRBV29-1 to TRBJ2-5, with D perhaps matching TRBD1 or TRBD2 (6 bases each). Germline V gene lookup returns CDR1 SQVTM and CDR2 ANQGSEA. Trimming cost V 4 bases and J 2 bases, with 14 bases left between them. The CDR3 runs 14 residues. CDR3 residues: CSVGRAGAQETQYF. The CDR3 DNA reads as TGCAGCGTTGGGAGGGCAGGGGCTCAAGAGACCCAGTACTTC.

This clonotype was picked up many times. Germline and junction disagree at one end, which may indicate a read error. The V gene is TRBV5-1, the J gene TRBJ2-1, with 11 bases matching TRBD2. Germline V gives CDR1 SGHRS, CDR2 YFSETQ. This CDR3 contains 15 residues. CDR3 region: CASSLVTSGNNEQFF. The CDR3 DNA reads TGTGCCAGCAGCTTAGTGACTAGCGGGAACAATGAGCAGTTCTTC.

The sample holds many counts of this clonotype. The chain employs TRBV5-1 and TRBJ2-2; D unclear. Trimming removed 1 base from V and 3 bases from J, with 10 bases in between. The CDR3 consists of 15 residues. CDR1 and CDR2 (germline): SGHRS, YFSETQ. CDR3 bases: TGCGCCAGCAGCTTGCGTGGGATGGACACCGGGGAGCTGTTTTTT. It codes for CASSLRGMDTGELFF. The full variable domain, rest sourced from reference TRBV5-1 and TRBJ2-2, is KAGVTQTPRYLIKTRGQQVTLSCSPISGHRSVSWYQQTPGQGLQFLFEYFSETQRNKGNFPGRFSGRQFSNSRSEMNVSTLELGDSALYLCASSLRGMDTGELFFGEGSRLTVL.

The table lists this clonotype with many counts. This sequence joins TRBV29-1 and TRBJ1-1; D possibly corresponds to TRBD1 (6 bases). CDR1 and CDR2 (germline): SQVTM, ANQGSEA. This CDR3 contains 13 residues. Trimming removed 6 bases at V and 0 bases at J, with 11 bases between. CDR3 bases: TGCAGCGTGGTCAGGGGTCTGAACACTGAAGCTTTCTTT. Translation gives CSVVRGLNTEAFF. Full variable domain (remainder filled in from reference TRBV29-1 and TRBJ1-1): SAVISQKPSRDICQRGTSLTIQCQVDSQVTMMFWYRQQPGQSLTLIATANQGSEATYESGFVIDKFPISRPNLTFSTLTVSNMSPEDSSIYLCSVVRGLNTEAFFGQGTRLTVV.

The table lists this clonotype with many counts. The V call is TRBV12-3 or TRBV12-4, the J call TRBJ2-3; 8 positions agree with TRBD2. This CDR3 contains 15 residues. V lost 3 bases to trimming and J lost 1 base; unmatched junction nucleotides: 3. CDR3 in DNA: TGTGCCAGCAGTTTTAGCGGGACCGGCACAGATACGCAGTATTTT. Its translation: CASSFSGTGTDTQYF.

Comment on this clonotype: This may stem from a read error, because a much larger clone lies one nucleotide away. This chain joins TRBV30 and TRBJ2-1; D is unclear. The V end was cut by 3 bases, the J end by 8 bases, with 11 bases between. In germline, CDR1 is GTSNPN, CDR2 SVGIG (reference sequence). CDR3 length: 12 amino acids. CDR3 in amino acids: CAWRRNGDEQFF. The CDR3 nucleotides are TGTGCCTGGAGAAGAAATGGCGATGAGCAGTTCTTC.

The chain employs TRBV5-1 and TRBJ2-2; D possibly corresponds to TRBD1 (6 bases). Trimming stripped 4 bases from V and 6 bases from J, with 16 bases between. From germline, CDR1 is SGHRS and CDR2 YFSETQ. The CDR3 length is 15 residues. The CDR3 sequence: CASSLQGLDSGELFF. CDR3 coding DNA: TGCGCCAGCAGCCTACAGGGCTTAGATTCCGGGGAGCTGTTTTTT.

This clonotype was counted at least ten times. The chain recombines TRBV20-1 with TRBJ1-5; 10 bases agree with TRBD1. Trimming at V came to 5 bases and at J to 3 bases, leaving 4 bases not matched to a gene. Germline assignment: CDR1 DFQATT and CDR2 SNEGSKA (reference sequence). The CDR3 totals 14 residues. This CDR3 reads CSASGTGDNQPQHF. The CDR3 region has the DNA TGCAGTGCTTCCGGGACAGGGGACAATCAGCCCCAGCATTTT.

Ten or more counts support this clonotype. The V and J genes are TRBV5-1 and TRBJ2-2; the D gene is possibly TRBD1 (6 bases). CDR1 and CDR2 (germline): SGHRS, YFSETQ. The CDR3 loop spans 14 amino acids. V lost 3 bases and J 1 base, leaving 7 bases between the germline ends. CDR3: CASSSGQNTGELFF. For the CDR3, the DNA is TGCGCCAGCAGCTCGGGACAGAACACCGGGGAGCTGTTTTTT.

About this clonotype: A much larger clone sits a single nucleotide away, making a read error possible. J is TRBJ2-5 and V is TRBV29-1, with D possibly matching TRBD1 (5 bases). In germline, CDR1 is SQVTM, CDR2 ANQGSEA. This CDR3 region has 15 residues. The V gene lost 0 bases and the J gene lost 5 bases, with 16 bases spanning the gap. In nucleotides, the CDR3 is TGCAGCGTTGAAGATGTCTGGACACCCCATGAGACCCAGTACTTC. As protein: CSVEDVWTPHETQYF.

At least ten counts were recorded for this clonotype. This chain connects TRBV15 to TRBJ1-5, with D hard to call. The V gene's germline CDR1 is LNHNV and CDR2 YYDKDF (reference sequence). The CDR3 sequence is 14 residues long. The V gene lost 0 bases and the J gene lost 6 bases, with 9 bases spanning the gap. CDR3 residues: CATSRDRTGQPQHF. DNA of the CDR3: TGTGCCACCAGCAGAGATCGGACCGGTCAGCCCCAGCATTTT.

This clonotype was counted many times. The chain has TRBV6-6 and TRBJ2-1, with 8 positions matching TRBD2. The CDR3 runs 16 residues. Germline-derived CDR1 and CDR2 are MNHNY and SVGAGI (reference sequence). Trimming at V came to 7 bases and at J to 0 bases, leaving 8 bases not matched to a gene. The CDR3 protein is CASTASGSGSYNEQFF. The CDR3 DNA sequence: TGTGCCAGCACCGCCAGCGGGAGCGGCTCCTACAATGAGCAGTTCTTC.